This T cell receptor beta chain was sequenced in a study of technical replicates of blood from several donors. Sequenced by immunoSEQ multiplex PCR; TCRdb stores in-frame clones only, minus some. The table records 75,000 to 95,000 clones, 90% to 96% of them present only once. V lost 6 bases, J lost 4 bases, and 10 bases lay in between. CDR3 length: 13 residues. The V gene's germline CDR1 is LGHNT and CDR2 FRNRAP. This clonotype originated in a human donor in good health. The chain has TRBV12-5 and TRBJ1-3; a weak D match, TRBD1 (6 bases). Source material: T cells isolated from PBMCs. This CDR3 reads CASGTTGGNTIYF. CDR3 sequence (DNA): TGTGCTAGTGGGACAACAGGGGGAAACACCATATATTTT.